What follows are 24 T cell receptor beta chains derived from one specimen sequenced in a study of CD8+ T cells in alopecia areata. Extracted RNA was reverse transcribed into cDNA, the sequencing template. Assay used: immunoSEQ multiplex PCR; TCRdb lists only in-frame clones, some missing. The sample records 150,000 to 200,000 clones, 64% being singletons. Noted treatment: oral pan-JAK inhibitor, 5-10 mg twice daily. Sequenced material: CD4+ T cells sorted from blood, taken around week 50, from a patient treated with tofacitinib. These receptor sequences come from a human donor with alopecia areata.

The chain employs TRBV25-1 and TRBJ2-7; 11 nucleotides align to TRBD1. The CDR3 contains 15 residues. V gave up 5 bases and J gave up 6 bases; unmatched junction bases: 9. The germline V gene has CDR1 MGHDK and CDR2 SYGVNS. CDR3 DNA sequence: TGTGCCAGCAGTAAACCGGGACAGGGGGTACCCGAGCAGTACTTC. Protein sequence: CASSKPGQGVPEQYF.

This CDR3 is CASSISGGFSYEQYF. CDR3 DNA: TGTGCCAGCAGCATTAGCGGGGGGTTCTCCTACGAGCAGTACTTC. The chain has TRBV11-2 and TRBJ2-7; 10 bases map to TRBD2. This CDR3 contains 15 residues. Germline trimming cut 5 bases from V and 0 bases from J; bases unmatched to any gene: 4. Per germline, CDR1 SGHAT and CDR2 FQNNGV.

The J gene is TRBJ1-5, the V gene TRBV25-1; no clear D gene. Between the trimmed V and J ends, which lost 5 bases and 4 bases, there was a span of 12 bases. The germline CDR1 and CDR2 sequences are MGHDK and SYGVNS. The CDR3 extends over 14 amino acids. DNA for the CDR3: TGTGCCAGCAGTAAACCAGGAACTAATCAGCCCCAGCATTTT. Its translation is CASSKPGTNQPQHF.

CDR3 residues: CASRNRQGPQETQYF. The CDR3 bases are TGCGCCAGCAGAAACCGACAGGGGCCCCAAGAGACCCAGTACTTC. The rearrangement uses TRBV5-1 and TRBJ2-5, with 8 bases fitting TRBD1. CDR3 length equals 15 residues. V was clipped by 5 bases and J by 1 base; unmatched bases: 7. Germline-derived CDR1 and CDR2 are SGHRS and YFSETQ.

The chain has TRBV29-1 and TRBJ1-1; 9 nucleotides match TRBD1. Germline lookup yields CDR1 SQVTM and CDR2 ANQGSEA. The CDR3 loop spans 15 amino acids. Trimming removed 6 bases from V and 7 bases from J; junction bases left unmatched: 15. In DNA, the CDR3 is TGCAGCGTAGATACCGGGACAGGGCGATCTATTGAAGCTTTCTTT. Its translation is CSVDTGTGRSIEAFF.

There are a few counts of this clone. V and J are TRBV7-2 and TRBJ1-6; TRBD1 matches at 7 bases. J gave up 13 bases and V 6 bases, and 12 bases lay outside the gene matches. CDR1 is SGHTA, CDR2 FQGNSA, per germline. The length of the CDR3 is 14 residues. In DNA form, the CDR3 reads TGTGCCAGCAGAGAAGACAGGGCGGTGACTCCCCTCCACTTT. Translated: CASREDRAVTPLHF. Full variable domain (outside the CDR3, taken from reference TRBV7-2 and TRBJ1-6): GAGVSQSPSNKVTEKGKDVELRCDPISGHTALYWYRQSLGQGLEFLIYFQGNSAPDKSGLPSDRFSAERTGGSVSTLTIQRTQQEDSAVYLCASREDRAVTPLHFGNGTRLTVT.

V usage is TRBV7-2 and J usage is TRBJ2-1; TRBD1 is a possible D gene (5 bases). V was cut by 5 bases and J by 6 bases, with 11 bases left in between. In germline, CDR1 is SGHTA, CDR2 FQGNSA. The CDR3 is 13 residues long. The CDR3 reads CASSAGHSNEQFF. The CDR3 coding sequence is TGTGCCAGCAGCGCTGGACACAGCAATGAGCAGTTCTTC.

The chain couples TRBV29-1 to TRBJ2-2; tentative D call: TRBD1 (5 bases). This CDR3 is built from 14 residues. Per the germline V gene, CDR1 is SQVTM and CDR2 is ANQGSEA. The V gene lost 1 base and the J gene lost 3 bases, with 9 bases spanning the gap. CDR3 in DNA: TGCAGCGTTGAAGTGGGGCAACACACCGGGGAGCTGTTTTTT. Its translation: CSVEVGQHTGELFF.

V usage is TRBV15 and J usage is TRBJ1-1, with 7 bases matching TRBD1. The junction had 3 bases not matched to a gene; V was cut back by 1 base and J by 4 bases. Germline V gene sequence: CDR1 LNHNV, CDR2 YYDKDF (reference sequence). The CDR3 runs to 14 residues. DNA for the CDR3: TGTGCCACCAGCAGAGTCCGGGACAGCACTGAAGCTTTCTTT. Residues: CATSRVRDSTEAFF.

This clone appeared once. The DNA for the CDR3 is TGTGCCTGGAGTGTACCTACACCCCCGCCGGACACTGAAGCTTTCTTT. Its protein is CAWSVPTPPPDTEAFF. The rearrangement links TRBV30 to TRBJ1-1; D gene unclear. The CDR3 has 16 residues. Trimming took off 0 bases at V and 3 bases at J, with 17 bases between the two ends. Germline V gene data show CDR1 as GTSNPN and CDR2 as SVGIG (reference sequence). Supplemented by reference TRBV30 and TRBJ1-1, the full variable domain reads SQTIHQWPATLVQPVGSPLSLECTVEGTSNPNLYWYRQAAGRGLQLLFYSVGIGQISSEVPQNLSASRPQDRQFILSSKKLLLSDSGFYLCAWSVPTPPPDTEAFFGQGTRLTVV.

This chain connects TRBV5-4 to TRBJ2-6; D ambiguous. This CDR3 region has 15 residues. V gave up 4 bases and J gave up 2 bases, with 10 bases separating them. Germline-derived CDR1 and CDR2 are SGHNT and YYREEE (reference sequence). The CDR3, as DNA: TGTGCCAGCAGCCCCTCGGGCCCTGGGGCCAACGTCCTGACTTTC. Translating it yields CASSPSGPGANVLTF. Using reference TRBV5-4 and TRBJ2-6 for the parts outside the CDR3, the full variable domain is ETGVTQSPTHLIKTRGQQVTLRCSSQSGHNTVSWYQQALGQGPQFIFQYYREEENGRGNFPPRFSGLQFPNYSSELNVNALELDDSALYLCASSPSGPGANVLTFGAGSRLTVL.

This clone has ten or more counts. This chain connects TRBV5-6 to TRBJ1-1, with a weak D call TRBD1 (5 bases). CDR3 length equals 14 residues. The V end was cut by 2 bases, the J end by 0 bases, with 8 bases between. Germline CDR1 SGHDT, CDR2 YYEEEE. The CDR3 here is CASSFEGLNTEAFF. CDR3 DNA: TGTGCCAGCAGCTTTGAGGGACTGAACACTGAAGCTTTCTTT.

This clone turned up a few times. The rearrangement uses TRBV5-5 and TRBJ2-7, with 9 bases lining up with TRBD1. V was pared by 4 bases and J by 2 bases, with 4 bases of the junction left unmatched. This CDR3 comprises 14 residues. Germline CDR1 and CDR2: SGHKS and YYEKEE (reference sequence). The CDR3, as DNA: TGTGCCAGCAGCGGGACAGGGAACCCCTACGAGCAGTACTTC. Translating gives CASSGTGNPYEQYF. The full variable domain, completed using reference TRBV5-5 and TRBJ2-7, is DAGVTQSPTHLIKTRGQQVTLRCSPISGHKSVSWYQQVLGQGPQFIFQYYEKEERGRGNFPDRFSARQFPNYSSELNVNALLLGDSALYLCASSGTGNPYEQYFGPGTRLTVT.

V and J are TRBV5-1 and TRBJ2-5; D is ambiguous. The CDR3 loop spans 14 amino acids. With 0 bases removed from V and 2 bases from J, the gap between germline ends came to 8 bases. Germline V lookup: CDR1 SGHRS, CDR2 YFSETQ. The CDR3 region has the DNA TGCGCCAGCAGCTTGGGGGTGGTTCAAGAGACCCAGTACTTC. It is translated as CASSLGVVQETQYF. Looking up the rest from reference TRBV5-1 and TRBJ2-5 gives the full variable domain: KAGVTQTPRYLIKTRGQQVTLSCSPISGHRSVSWYQQTPGQGLQFLFEYFSETQRNKGNFPGRFSGRQFSNSRSEMNVSTLELGDSALYLCASSLGVVQETQYFGPGTRLLVL.

The chain links TRBV4-3 to TRBJ1-1; a weak D match, TRBD1 (5 bases). CDR1 and CDR2 from the germline V gene are LGHNA and YSLEER. Trimming left V 0 bases short and J 0 bases short, with 8 bases between. The CDR3 is 15 residues long. The chain's CDR3 is CASSQEAGLNTEAFF. The CDR3 region has the DNA TGCGCCAGCAGCCAAGAGGCAGGGCTGAACACTGAAGCTTTCTTT.

This clone was detected only a few times. The chain employs TRBV15 and TRBJ1-2; TRBD1 agrees at 7 bases. The junction had 2 bases not matched to a gene; V was cut back by 1 base and J by 0 bases. The germline V gene encodes CDR1 LNHNV and CDR2 YYDKDF (reference sequence). The CDR3 runs 15 residues. CDR3 bases: TGTGCCACCAGCAGAGCCGGGACAGCTAACTATGGCTACACCTTC. As protein: CATSRAGTANYGYTF.

The chain is built from TRBV5-1 and TRBJ1-1; 8 bases agree with TRBD1. The V gene's germline CDR1 is SGHRS and CDR2 YFSETQ. With V trimmed by 1 base and J by 10 bases, 12 bases remained unmatched. The CDR3 is made up of 15 amino acids. The CDR3 DNA sequence: TGCGCCAGCAGCTTGTTCCGGCAGGGGGCCGCGGGAGCTTTCTTT. Its translation is CASSLFRQGAAGAFF.

Only a few counts were recorded for this clone. This chain joins TRBV7-3 and TRBJ1-2; TRBD1 matches 9 bases. Looked up from germline, CDR1 is SGHTA and CDR2 is FQGTGA. V shed 5 bases, J shed 8 bases, and the junction held 6 bases outside the gene matches. The CDR3 contains 13 residues. CDR3 DNA sequence: TGTGCCAGCAGCCAAGGACAGGGGATAGGCTACACCTTC. Its protein is CASSQGQGIGYTF.

Remarks on this clone: The sample holds other DNA sequences that translate to the same CDR3. The chain carries TRBV7-9 and TRBJ2-1; TRBD2 aligns across 13 bases. Per the germline V gene, CDR1 is SEHNR and CDR2 is FQNEAQ (reference sequence). Losses at the gene ends were 3 bases for V and 7 bases for J; bases not matched to a gene: 6. The CDR3 is 16 amino acids. DNA of the CDR3: TGTGCCAGCAGCTTGACGACTAGCGGGGGGAAGAATGAGCAGTTCTTC. It is translated as CASSLTTSGGKNEQFF.

The genes are TRBV4-3 and TRBJ2-7; TRBD2 matches 8 bases. The CDR3 is 14 amino acids. The ends lost 4 bases at V and 4 bases at J; junction bases unmatched: 6. Germline values: CDR1 LGHNA, CDR2 YSLEER. CDR3 amino acids: CASSPGGHSYEQYF. The CDR3 bases are TGCGCCAGCAGCCCGGGGGGGCATTCTTACGAGCAGTACTTC.

This clone was observed a few times. The chain carries TRBV29-1 and TRBJ2-1; D may be TRBD2 (5 bases). The V end lost 6 bases, the J end lost 6 bases, and 12 bases lay between the germline ends. The CDR3 runs to 12 residues. Germline CDR1 and CDR2: SQVTM and ANQGSEA. CDR3 coding DNA: TGCAGCGTGGTCACGGCGGGCAATGAGCAGTTCTTC. Protein: CSVVTAGNEQFF.

V is TRBV5-1 and J is TRBJ2-3, with TRBD2 matching 8 bases. Germline values: CDR1 SGHRS, CDR2 YFSETQ. The CDR3 has 15 amino acids. With 6 bases clipped from V and 0 bases from J, the junction kept 6 bases outside the gene matches. In nucleotides, the CDR3 is TGCGCCAGCACGTTAGCGGGACCTAGCACAGATACGCAGTATTTT. It translates to CASTLAGPSTDTQYF. Full variable domain (outside the CDR3, taken from reference TRBV5-1 and TRBJ2-3): KAGVTQTPRYLIKTRGQQVTLSCSPISGHRSVSWYQQTPGQGLQFLFEYFSETQRNKGNFPGRFSGRQFSNSRSEMNVSTLELGDSALYLCASTLAGPSTDTQYFGPGTRLTVL.

The V and J genes are TRBV29-1 and TRBJ1-2; no clear D. Deletions cut 7 bases from V and 1 base from J, with 16 bases between. Germline values: CDR1 SQVTM, CDR2 ANQGSEA. The CDR3 spans 14 residues. This CDR3 reads CSARPGGNNYGYTF. DNA of the CDR3: TGCAGCGCTCGACCGGGAGGAAATAACTATGGCTACACCTTC.

This clone appeared a few times. This chain uses TRBV4-3 with TRBJ2-7, with TRBD1 identical over 9 bases. Germline-derived CDR1 and CDR2 are LGHNA and YSLEER. The trim removed 2 bases at V and 3 bases at J, leaving 5 bases unmatched. This CDR3 comprises 15 residues. CDR3 DNA: TGCGCCAGCAGCCAATCCGGGACAGGGAACTACGAGCAGTACTTC. Translation: CASSQSGTGNYEQYF.